Sequencing of this TCR beta chain was carried out in a study of T-cell memory formation after mild COVID-19. Study-wide background: Most TCR clusters belonged to a single donor. General study findings and limits: Day 15 to 85 contractors were CD4/CD8 balanced; later expanders leaned CD4+.

Trimming cost V 1 base and J 8 bases, with 9 bases left between them. This CDR3 region has 13 residues. Germline V CDR1 and CDR2: SSHAT, FNYEAQ (reference sequence). A single record per CDR3 protein comes from TCRdb applying MiXCR to the 5' RACE reads. Of 250,000 to 350,000 distinct CDR3 sequences listed, about a sixth were seen once; the top ten hold about 23%. About this clonotype: What it binds is unknown.

The TCR sequence derives from a man aged 18-30 years who had mild COVID-19 (a few samples of this study predate the infection). Cell type and time point are not known. This chain uses TRBV7-7 with TRBJ2-1; D remains ambiguous. The sequencing input was PBMCs or a T cell subset sorted from them (not recorded which). DNA for the CDR3: TGTGCCAGCAGCTTAGATGGTGGGGATGAGCAGTTCTTC. It encodes CASSLDGGDEQFF. Complete variable domain (other parts from reference TRBV7-7 and TRBJ2-1): GAGVSQSPRYKVTKRGQDVTLRCDPISSHATLYWYQQALGQGPEFLTYFNYEAQPDKSGLPSDRFSAERPEGSISTLTIQRTEQRDSAMYRCASSLDGGDEQFFGPGTRLTVL.